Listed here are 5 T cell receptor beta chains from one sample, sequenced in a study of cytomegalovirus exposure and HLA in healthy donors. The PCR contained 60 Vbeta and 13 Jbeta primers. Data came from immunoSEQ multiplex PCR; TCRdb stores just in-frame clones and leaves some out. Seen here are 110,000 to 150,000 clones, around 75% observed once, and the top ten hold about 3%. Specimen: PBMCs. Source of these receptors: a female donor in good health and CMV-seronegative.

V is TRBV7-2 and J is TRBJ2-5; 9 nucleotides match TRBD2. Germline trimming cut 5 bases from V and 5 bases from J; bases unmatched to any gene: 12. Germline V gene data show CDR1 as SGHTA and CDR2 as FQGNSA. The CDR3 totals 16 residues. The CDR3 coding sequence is TGTGCCAGCAGCCCACGGGAGCGGGGGGCCGGGGAGACCCAGTACTTC. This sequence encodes CASSPRERGAGETQYF.

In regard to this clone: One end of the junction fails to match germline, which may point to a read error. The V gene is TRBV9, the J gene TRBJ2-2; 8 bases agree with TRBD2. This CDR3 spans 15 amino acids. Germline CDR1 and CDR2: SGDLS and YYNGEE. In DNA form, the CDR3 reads TGTGCCAACAGCCCAAGCGGGAGTAGGACCGGGGAGCTGTTTTTT. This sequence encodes CANSPSGSRTGELFF.

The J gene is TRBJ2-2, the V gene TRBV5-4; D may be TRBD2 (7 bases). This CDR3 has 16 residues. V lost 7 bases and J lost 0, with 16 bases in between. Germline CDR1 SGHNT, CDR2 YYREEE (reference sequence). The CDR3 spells CASRRRGGSNTGELFF. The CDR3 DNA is TGTGCCAGCCGCCGGAGGGGGGGATCGAACACCGGGGAGCTGTTTTTT.

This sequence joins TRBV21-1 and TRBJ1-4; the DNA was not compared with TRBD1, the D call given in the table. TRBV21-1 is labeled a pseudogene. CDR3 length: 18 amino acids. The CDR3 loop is CASSKTGPRGEANEKLFF. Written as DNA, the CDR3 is TGTGCCAGCAGCAAGACGGGACCCAGGGGTGAAGCTAATGAAAAACTGTTTTTT.

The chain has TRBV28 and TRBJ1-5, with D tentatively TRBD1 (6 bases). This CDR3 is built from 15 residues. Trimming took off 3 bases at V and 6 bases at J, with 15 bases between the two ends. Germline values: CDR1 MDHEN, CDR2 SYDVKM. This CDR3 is CASSLRRGQGQPQHF. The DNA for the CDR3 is TGTGCCAGCAGTTTGAGGCGGGGGCAGGGTCAGCCCCAGCATTTT.